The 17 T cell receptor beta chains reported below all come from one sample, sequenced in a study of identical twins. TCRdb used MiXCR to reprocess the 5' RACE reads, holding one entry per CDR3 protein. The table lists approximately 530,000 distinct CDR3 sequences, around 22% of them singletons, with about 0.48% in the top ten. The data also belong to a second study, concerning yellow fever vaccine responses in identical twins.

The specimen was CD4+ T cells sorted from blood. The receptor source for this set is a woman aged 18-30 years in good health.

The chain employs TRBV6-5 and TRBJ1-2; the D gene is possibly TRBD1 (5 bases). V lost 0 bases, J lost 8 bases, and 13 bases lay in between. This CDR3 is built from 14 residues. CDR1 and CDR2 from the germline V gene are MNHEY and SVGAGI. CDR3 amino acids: CASSYSVGGRGYTF. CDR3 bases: TGTGCCAGCAGTTACTCAGTCGGGGGGAGGGGCTACACCTTC.

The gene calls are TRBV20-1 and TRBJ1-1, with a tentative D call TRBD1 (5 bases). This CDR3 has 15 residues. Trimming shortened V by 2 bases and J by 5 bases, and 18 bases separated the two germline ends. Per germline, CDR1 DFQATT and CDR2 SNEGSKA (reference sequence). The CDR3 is CSARKSRALDTEAFF. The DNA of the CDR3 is TGCAGTGCTAGAAAGTCCAGGGCCCTAGATACTGAAGCTTTCTTT.

CDR3 sequence reads: CASNDFRSNGYTF. In DNA form, the CDR3 reads TGTGCCAGCAACGACTTTCGGTCGAATGGCTACACCTTC. V usage is TRBV6-2 or TRBV6-3 and J usage is TRBJ1-2; D is unclear. The germline V gene encodes CDR1 MNHEY and CDR2 SVGEGT. This CDR3 contains 13 residues. Trimming cost V 7 bases and J 6 bases, with 15 bases left between them.

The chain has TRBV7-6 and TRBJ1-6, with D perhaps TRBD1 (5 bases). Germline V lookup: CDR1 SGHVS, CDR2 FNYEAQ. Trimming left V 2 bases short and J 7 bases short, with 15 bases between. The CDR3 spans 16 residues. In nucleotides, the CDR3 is TGTGCCAGCAGCTTATTTGGTGGCGGGGCGAATTCACCCCTCCACTTT. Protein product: CASSLFGGGANSPLHF.

In nucleotides, the CDR3 is TGTGCCAGCAGCCCGATTAACACTGAAGCTTTCTTT. Amino acid sequence: CASSPINTEAFF. The chain has TRBV11-2 and TRBJ1-1; D remains ambiguous. The CDR3 is made up of 12 amino acids. Trimming cost V 5 bases and J 2 bases, with 6 bases left between them. Germline loops: CDR1 SGHAT, CDR2 FQNNGV.

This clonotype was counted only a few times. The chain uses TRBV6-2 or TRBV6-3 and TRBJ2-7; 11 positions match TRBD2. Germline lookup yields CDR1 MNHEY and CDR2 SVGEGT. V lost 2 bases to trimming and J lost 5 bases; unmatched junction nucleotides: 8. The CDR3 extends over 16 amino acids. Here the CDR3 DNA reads TGTGCCAGCAGTTACGGAACTAGCGGGAGATCCCACGAGCAGTACTTC. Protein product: CASSYGTSGRSHEQYF.

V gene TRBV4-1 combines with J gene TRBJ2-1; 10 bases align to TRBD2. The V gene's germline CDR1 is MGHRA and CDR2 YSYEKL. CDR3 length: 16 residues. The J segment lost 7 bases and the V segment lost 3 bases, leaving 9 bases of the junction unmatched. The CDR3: CASSQELAGVYNEQFF. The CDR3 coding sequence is TGCGCCAGCAGCCAGGAGCTAGCGGGAGTTTATAATGAGCAGTTCTTC.

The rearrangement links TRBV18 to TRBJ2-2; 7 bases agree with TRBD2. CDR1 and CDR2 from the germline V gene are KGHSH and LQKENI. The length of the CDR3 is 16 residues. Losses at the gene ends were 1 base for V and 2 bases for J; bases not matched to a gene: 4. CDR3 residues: CASSPREGQNTGELFF. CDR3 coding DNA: TGTGCCAGCTCACCACGGGAGGGGCAAAACACCGGGGAGCTGTTTTTT.

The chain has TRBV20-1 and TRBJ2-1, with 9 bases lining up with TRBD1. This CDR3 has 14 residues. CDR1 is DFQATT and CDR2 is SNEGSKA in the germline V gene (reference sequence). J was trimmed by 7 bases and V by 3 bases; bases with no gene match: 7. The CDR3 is CSASTGTGSNEQFF. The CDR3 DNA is TGCAGTGCTAGTACCGGGACAGGGTCAAATGAGCAGTTCTTC.

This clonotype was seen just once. The CDR3 protein is CASTHSTKNIQYF. Written as DNA, the CDR3 is TGTGCCAGCACCCATTCGACCAAAAACATTCAGTACTTC. The chain combines TRBV6-1 with TRBJ2-4; D is unclear. This CDR3 is 13 amino acids long. In germline, CDR1 is MNHNS, CDR2 SASEGT. Trimming pared 7 bases from V and 2 bases from J, leaving 9 bases between.

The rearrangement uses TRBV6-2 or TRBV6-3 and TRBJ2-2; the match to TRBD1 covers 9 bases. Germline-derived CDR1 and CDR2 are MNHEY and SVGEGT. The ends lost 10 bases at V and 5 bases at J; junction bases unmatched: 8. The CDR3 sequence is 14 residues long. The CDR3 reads CATTQGALTGELFF. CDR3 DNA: TGTGCCACTACACAGGGGGCGCTGACCGGGGAGCTGTTTTTT.

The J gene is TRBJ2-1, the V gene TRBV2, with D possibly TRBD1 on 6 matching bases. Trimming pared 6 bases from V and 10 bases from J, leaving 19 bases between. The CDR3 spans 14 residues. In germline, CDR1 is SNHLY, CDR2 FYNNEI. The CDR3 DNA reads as TGTGCCAGCAGCCCGAGCTTTTACAGGGACGAGCAGTTCTTC. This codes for CASSPSFYRDEQFF.

CDR3 in amino acids: CSASSVAGNTIYF. CDR3 nucleotide sequence: TGCAGTGCTAGCTCAGTGGCTGGAAACACCATATATTTT. The V gene is TRBV20-1, the J gene TRBJ1-3; D is unclear. The germline CDR1 and CDR2 sequences are DFQATT and SNEGSKA (reference sequence). V was shortened by 3 bases and J by 2 bases, with 8 bases between the two germline ends. The CDR3 is made up of 13 amino acids.

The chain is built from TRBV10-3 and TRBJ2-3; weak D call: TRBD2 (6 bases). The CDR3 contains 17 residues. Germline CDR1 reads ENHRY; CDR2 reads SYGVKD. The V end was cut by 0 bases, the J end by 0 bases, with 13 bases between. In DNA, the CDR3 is TGTGCCATCAGTGAGTCGTGGGGGAGCGGGAGCACAGATACGCAGTATTTT. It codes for CAISESWGSGSTDTQYF.

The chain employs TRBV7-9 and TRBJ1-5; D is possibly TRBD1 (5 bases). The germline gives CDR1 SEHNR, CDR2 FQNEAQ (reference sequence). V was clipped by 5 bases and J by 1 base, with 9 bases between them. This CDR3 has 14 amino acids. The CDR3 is CASSQTASNQPQHF. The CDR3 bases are TGTGCCAGCAGCCAGACAGCGAGCAATCAGCCCCAGCATTTT. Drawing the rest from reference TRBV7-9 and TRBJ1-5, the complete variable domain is DTGVSQNPRHKITKRGQNVTFRCDPISEHNRLYWYRQTLGQGPEFLTYFQNEAQLEKSRLLSDRFSAERPKGSFSTLEIQRTEQGDSAMYLCASSQTASNQPQHFGDGTRLSIL.

The chain's CDR3 is CASSLIGTSRSTGSYNEQFF. The CDR3 nucleotides are TGTGCCAGCAGCTTAATTGGGACTAGCCGTTCGACCGGATCCTACAATGAGCAGTTCTTC. The rearrangement uses TRBV7-3 and TRBJ2-1; TRBD2 aligns across 9 bases. J gave up 1 base and V 1 base, and 14 bases lay outside the gene matches. The length of the CDR3 is 20 residues. Germline loops: CDR1 SGHTA, CDR2 FQGTGA.

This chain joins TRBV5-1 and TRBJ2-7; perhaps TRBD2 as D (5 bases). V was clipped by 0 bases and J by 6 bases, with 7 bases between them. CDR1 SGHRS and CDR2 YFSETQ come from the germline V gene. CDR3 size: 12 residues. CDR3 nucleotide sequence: TGCGCCAGCAGCTTGGGAGGGCCCGAGCAGTACTTC. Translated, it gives CASSLGGPEQYF.